These 27 T cell receptor beta chains were sequenced from one sample in a study of T cells in Graves' hyperthyroidism and ophthalmopathy. Template material for amplifying TCR beta CDR3 regions consisted of RNA transcripts. The study used the HTBI primer set for a first-round RT-PCR of the TCR CDR3. Using its own MiXCR run on the multiplex PCR reads, TCRdb lists one record per CDR3 protein. The table shows 300,000 to 450,000 distinct CDR3 sequences, with around 18% occurring only once. The material sequenced was blood. The receptors here all came from a woman aged 40 to 49 with Graves' ophthalmopathy.

The chain is built from TRBV4-1 and TRBJ2-7; 7 nucleotides align to TRBD2. Losses at the gene ends were 0 bases for V and 6 bases for J; bases not matched to a gene: 14. Germline V lookup: CDR1 MGHRA, CDR2 YSYEKL. This CDR3 contains 17 residues. DNA of the CDR3: TGCGCCAGCAGCCAAGAAAGGGAGGGGATCGGGAGTTCCGAGCAGTACTTC. Translating it yields CASSQEREGIGSSEQYF.

This clonotype occurred many times. The rearrangement uses TRBV5-1 and TRBJ1-2, with D uncertain. V lost 6 bases and J 4 bases, leaving 19 bases between the germline ends. The germline gives CDR1 SGHRS, CDR2 YFSETQ. The CDR3 length is 15 residues. CDR3 protein: CASTEKASTAYGYTF. The CDR3 nucleotides read TGCGCCAGCACCGAAAAGGCATCGACTGCCTATGGCTACACCTTC. Based on the CDR3 plus reference TRBV5-1 and TRBJ1-2, the full variable domain is KAGVTQTPRYLIKTRGQQVTLSCSPISGHRSVSWYQQTPGQGLQFLFEYFSETQRNKGNFPGRFSGRQFSNSRSEMNVSTLELGDSALYLCASTEKASTAYGYTFGSGTRLTVV.

The table lists this clonotype with many counts. The chain employs TRBV28 and TRBJ1-5; 10 bases are a match to TRBD1. In germline, CDR1 is MDHEN, CDR2 SYDVKM. V lost 5 bases to trimming and J lost 6 bases; unmatched junction nucleotides: 7. The CDR3 is 15 residues long. The CDR3 protein is CASSKTGGLSQPQHF. CDR3 bases: TGTGCCAGCAGTAAGACAGGGGGCTTAAGTCAGCCCCAGCATTTT.

This clonotype was found a few times. The chain recombines TRBV9 with TRBJ1-5; tentatively, D is TRBD1 (5 bases). Germline V gene data show CDR1 as SGDLS and CDR2 as YYNGEE. CDR3 length equals 15 residues. Between the trimmed V and J ends, which lost 2 bases and 3 bases, there was a span of 12 bases. The CDR3 bases are TGTGCCAGCAGCGTCGGCGGGGGAGACAATCAGCCCCAGCATTTT. It yields the protein CASSVGGGDNQPQHF.

This clonotype was observed at least ten times. The CDR3 region is CASSPTGGMGQPQHF. The CDR3 DNA reads as TGTGCCAGCAGTCCGACAGGGGGCATGGGTCAGCCCCAGCATTTT. This chain links TRBV7-8 with TRBJ1-5, with TRBD1 matching over 10 bases. The length of the CDR3 is 15 residues. Germline trimming cut 6 bases from V and 6 bases from J; bases unmatched to any gene: 8. Germline-derived CDR1 and CDR2 are SGHVS and FQNEAQ.

The chain links TRBV9 to TRBJ2-6; D gene uncertain. The CDR3 totals 16 residues. Germline values: CDR1 SGDLS, CDR2 YYNGEE. Trimming stripped 4 bases from V and 0 bases from J, with 11 bases between. CDR3 nucleotide sequence: TGTGCCAGCAGCCCGCTTTGGAGCTCTGGGGCCAACGTCCTGACTTTC. The encoded protein is CASSPLWSSGANVLTF. The whole variable domain, filled in from reference TRBV9 and TRBJ2-6, reads DSGVTQTPKHLITATGQRVTLRCSPRSGDLSVYWYQQSLDQGLQFLIQYYNGEERAKGNILERFSAQQFPDLHSELNLSSLELGDSALYFCASSPLWSSGANVLTFGAGSRLTVL.

A remark on this clonotype: The conserved final phenylalanine or tryptophan is absent from the CDR3, which likely points to a read error. The chain combines TRBV6-5 with TRBJ2-2; tentative D call: TRBD2 (5 bases). Per germline, CDR1 MNHEY and CDR2 SVGAGI. The CDR3 runs to 15 residues. The ends were cut back, 2 bases at V and 1 base at J, with 8 bases in the middle. The CDR3 region has the DNA TGTGCCAGCAGTTACACCGGGAAGAACACCGGGGAGCTGTTTCTT. Translated, it gives CASSYTGKNTGELFL.

V gene TRBV6-5 combines with J gene TRBJ2-2; 8 positions match TRBD1. J lost 7 bases, V lost 0 bases, and 4 bases had no gene match. Germline V gene data show CDR1 as MNHEY and CDR2 as SVGAGI. The CDR3 covers 15 residues. CDR3 nucleotide sequence: TGTGCCAGCAGTTACTCTCAGGGGGCAGGCGGGGAGCTGTTTTTT. Translated, it gives CASSYSQGAGGELFF.

This clonotype showed up many times. This sequence joins TRBV12-3 or TRBV12-4 and TRBJ2-4, with 11 nucleotides matching TRBD2. The trim removed 4 bases at V and 3 bases at J, leaving 8 bases unmatched. This CDR3 comprises 17 residues. The CDR3 nucleotides read TGTGCCAGCAGTTCAGTTACTAGCGGGAGAGGCAAAAACATTCAGTACTTC. Amino acid sequence: CASSSVTSGRGKNIQYF.

In its sample, this clonotype was seen many times. The chain links TRBV11-2 to TRBJ2-7, with TRBD1 as a possible D gene (6 bases). The length of the CDR3 is 13 residues. From germline, CDR1 is SGHAT and CDR2 FQNNGV. V was cut by 5 bases and J by 6 bases, with 14 bases left in between. The CDR3 is CASSQDRPGEQYF. The CDR3 DNA follows: TGTGCCAGCAGCCAAGACAGGCCCGGCGAGCAGTACTTC.

This clonotype was found many times. The CDR3 here is CASSEWASEVETQYF. The CDR3 coding sequence is TGTGCCAGCAGTGAATGGGCGAGCGAGGTAGAGACCCAGTACTTC. The gene calls are TRBV25-1 and TRBJ2-5; D unresolved. The CDR3 spans 15 residues. Germline CDR1 reads MGHDK; CDR2 reads SYGVNS. Trimming left V 1 base short and J 4 bases short, with 13 bases between.

This clonotype was recorded many times. V gene TRBV2 combines with J gene TRBJ2-7, with 9 nucleotides matching TRBD2. The V segment lost 10 bases and the J segment 3 bases; nucleotides outside the gene matches: 25. The CDR3 has 19 residues. From germline, CDR1 is SNHLY and CDR2 FYNNEI. The CDR3 DNA follows: TGTGCCACCAGGGATCCGTATACTGAGGGACTAGCTGTAAGCTACGAGCAGTACTTC. As protein: CATRDPYTEGLAVSYEQYF.

This clonotype was seen many times. The chain uses TRBV7-2 and TRBJ2-2, with D possibly matching TRBD2 (5 bases). The CDR3 extends over 14 amino acids. Germline V gene lookup returns CDR1 SGHTA and CDR2 FQGNSA. Trimming stripped 2 bases from V and 7 bases from J, with 11 bases between. The chain's CDR3 is CASSLIHAGGELFF. The CDR3 DNA sequence: TGTGCCAGCAGCTTAATTCATGCGGGCGGGGAGCTGTTTTTT.

The sample holds many counts of this clonotype. At one end, the junction sequence differs from germline, possibly due to a read error. The gene calls are TRBV11-2 and TRBJ2-3, with 8 nucleotides matching TRBD1. CDR1 SGHAT and CDR2 FQNNGV come from the germline V gene. This CDR3 spans 19 amino acids. The CDR3 loop is CASSLGRGLTRGGPDAQYF. The CDR3, as DNA: TGTGCCAGCAGCTTAGGCAGGGGGCTCACTAGGGGAGGACCAGATGCGCAGTATTTT.

This clonotype was counted many times. This chain joins TRBV19 and TRBJ2-4; 8 nucleotides line up with TRBD1. The CDR3 covers 13 residues. Germline CDR1 and CDR2: LNHDA and SQIVND (reference sequence). V shed 5 bases and J 6 bases; nucleotides not matched to a gene: 3. The CDR3 protein is CASSPGTGNIQYF. Here the CDR3 DNA reads TGTGCCAGTAGTCCCGGGACAGGAAACATTCAGTACTTC.

At least ten counts were recorded for this clonotype. The chain joins TRBV3-1 to TRBJ2-1; 10 bases are a match to TRBD2. With V trimmed by 0 bases and J by 7 bases, 9 bases remained unmatched. Per germline, CDR1 LGHDT and CDR2 YNNKEL (reference sequence). The CDR3 extends over 17 amino acids. Here the CDR3 DNA reads TGTGCCAGCAGCCAAGAGCCCGCTAGCGGGAGTGGGAATGAGCAGTTCTTC. It translates to CASSQEPASGSGNEQFF.

This clonotype was observed at least ten times. This rearrangement joins TRBV15 to TRBJ1-2; D gene unclear. CDR1 and CDR2 (germline): LNHNV, YYDKDF (reference sequence). This CDR3 has 13 residues. V lost 1 base and J 6 bases, leaving 9 bases between the germline ends. CDR3 protein: CATSRGRTNGYTF. The DNA for the CDR3 is TGTGCCACCAGCAGAGGACGGACTAATGGCTACACCTTC.

This clonotype has at least ten counts. The chain employs TRBV29-1 and TRBJ2-5; D is unresolved. CDR1 SQVTM and CDR2 ANQGSEA come from the germline V gene. Trimming shortened V by 5 bases and J by 5 bases, and 6 bases separated the two germline ends. The CDR3 sequence is 10 residues long. The CDR3 sequence: CSVKRETQYF. CDR3 coding DNA: TGCAGCGTTAAACGGGAGACCCAGTACTTC.

This clonotype appeared many times. The chain links TRBV4-1 to TRBJ1-2; 10 bases match TRBD1. Germline V CDR1 and CDR2: MGHRA, YSYEKL. The CDR3 has 17 amino acids. The V gene end was trimmed by 0 bases and the J gene end by 4 bases; junction bases not matched to a gene: 8. DNA for the CDR3: TGCGCCAGCAGCCAAGAAGTGACAGGGGGCGGTAGCTATGGCTACACCTTC. Its protein product is CASSQEVTGGGSYGYTF.

This clonotype appeared many times. V usage is TRBV6-2 or TRBV6-3 and J usage is TRBJ2-2; D gene unclear. This CDR3 region has 13 residues. Germline values: CDR1 MNHEY, CDR2 SVGEGT. The V and J ends lost 8 bases and 6 bases respectively, with 13 bases between them. CDR3 DNA sequence: TGTGCCAGCGCTGAGCTTCCATCCGGGGAGCTGTTTTTT. Encoded protein: CASAELPSGELFF.

This clonotype was seen repeatedly, ten times or more. The chain links TRBV6-1 to TRBJ1-1, with 8 bases fitting TRBD1. Germline lookup yields CDR1 MNHNS and CDR2 SASEGT. The CDR3 is 14 amino acids. V lost 2 bases, J lost 7 bases, and 6 bases stayed unmatched. The CDR3 here is CASSEHLGQVEAFF. The DNA for the CDR3 is TGTGCCAGCAGTGAACATTTGGGACAGGTTGAAGCTTTCTTT.

This clonotype was found many times. The J gene is TRBJ1-6, the V gene TRBV28; 8 bases are a match to TRBD1. CDR3 length: 15 residues. Germline loops: CDR1 MDHEN, CDR2 SYDVKM. The trim removed 8 bases at V and 7 bases at J, leaving 10 bases unmatched. The CDR3 bases are TGTGCCAGCCGTGGCTTACAGGGGGTCAATTCACCCCTCCACTTT. Its protein product is CASRGLQGVNSPLHF.

The rearrangement joins TRBV7-8 to TRBJ1-2; no clear D. The germline V and J ends were trimmed by 5 bases and 5 bases, with 21 bases remaining between them. CDR3 length: 16 amino acids. Germline CDR1 and CDR2: SGHVS and FQNEAQ. For the CDR3, the DNA is TGTGCCAGCAGCCCGGAGATCGGCGCGCGAGGATATGGCTACACCTTC. This codes for CASSPEIGARGYGYTF.

This clonotype was seen at least ten times. This rearrangement joins TRBV28 to TRBJ2-7; unclear D gene. CDR3 length: 15 amino acids. The ends were cut back, 2 bases at V and 2 bases at J, with 13 bases in the middle. In germline, CDR1 is MDHEN, CDR2 SYDVKM. CDR3 sequence reads: CASSLERVSPYEQYF. The CDR3 DNA reads as TGTGCCAGCAGTTTAGAACGGGTCTCTCCCTACGAGCAGTACTTC.

The chain recombines TRBV7-2 with TRBJ2-7, with TRBD2 matching over 7 bases. V gave up 4 bases and J gave up 0 bases; unmatched junction bases: 6. Germline CDR1 is SGHTA and CDR2 is FQGNSA. This CDR3 region has 15 residues. The CDR3 here is CASSSSSGVSYEQYF. The DNA of the CDR3 is TGTGCCAGCAGCTCCTCAAGCGGGGTCTCCTACGAGCAGTACTTC. The full variable domain, with the rest looked up from reference TRBV7-2 and TRBJ2-7, is GAGVSQSPSNKVTEKGKDVELRCDPISGHTALYWYRQSLGQGLEFLIYFQGNSAPDKSGLPSDRFSAERTGGSVSTLTIQRTQQEDSAVYLCASSSSSGVSYEQYFGPGTRLTVT.

This clonotype was seen many times. This chain links TRBV18 with TRBJ1-1, with 8 bases identical to TRBD1. The CDR3 has 14 residues. Germline V CDR1 and CDR2: KGHSH, LQKENI. V was pared by 5 bases and J by 8 bases, with 10 bases of the junction left unmatched. The CDR3: CASSAGTGLREAFF. The CDR3 coding sequence is TGTGCCAGCTCAGCCGGGACAGGACTTAGAGAAGCTTTCTTT.

This clonotype was found once. The chain combines TRBV28 with TRBJ2-2; D tentatively fits TRBD1 or TRBD2 (5 bases each). This CDR3 comprises 14 residues. Deletions cut 8 bases from V and 0 bases from J, with 10 bases between. The germline V gene has CDR1 MDHEN and CDR2 SYDVKM. CDR3 bases: TGTGCCAGCCGCTCGGGACCGAACACCGGGGAGCTGTTTTTT. Protein: CASRSGPNTGELFF.